A single sample is the source of the 15 T cell receptor beta chains below, sequenced in a study of T-cell memory formation after mild COVID-19. One entry per CDR3 protein results from TCRdb running MiXCR on the 5' RACE reads. The sample comprises approximately 40,000 distinct CDR3 sequences, 9.5% to 12% of which are singletons, and about 32% rests with the top ten. Material: PBMCs or a T cell subset sorted from them (not recorded which). These receptors were collected from a man younger than 30 who had mild COVID-19 (a few samples of this study predate the infection). Cell type and time point are not known.

This clonotype was seen many times. J is TRBJ2-6 and V is TRBV4-2, with D possibly being TRBD1 (6 bases). Germline assignment: CDR1 LGHNA and CDR2 YNFKEQ. The CDR3 is made up of 16 amino acids. Trimming took 0 bases from V and 4 from J, leaving 10 bases between them. The CDR3: CASSQEAGDGANVLTF. CDR3 sequence (DNA): TGTGCCAGCAGCCAAGAAGCAGGGGACGGGGCCAACGTCCTGACTTTC.

This clonotype appeared many times. The chain carries TRBV7-9 and TRBJ2-1; D call uncertain. Per germline, CDR1 SEHNR and CDR2 FQNEAQ (reference sequence). The CDR3 contains 12 residues. V was cut by 3 bases and J by 6 bases, with 6 bases left in between. The CDR3 region has the DNA TGTGCCAGCAGCTTCATGACCAATGAGCAGTTCTTC. It is translated as CASSFMTNEQFF.

Ten or more counts support this clonotype. The chain carries TRBV4-1 and TRBJ1-1, with D uncertain. The V end was cut by 0 bases, the J end by 4 bases, with 18 bases between. Germline CDR1 reads MGHRA; CDR2 reads YSYEKL. CDR3 length: 17 residues. CDR3 amino acids: CASSQDRSPQVGTEAFF. CDR3 sequence (DNA): TGCGCCAGCAGCCAAGATAGGAGCCCGCAGGTTGGCACTGAAGCTTTCTTT.

The J gene is TRBJ2-7, the V gene TRBV29-1; TRBD2 is a possible D gene (6 bases). Germline V gene data show CDR1 as SQVTM and CDR2 as ANQGSEA. The V and J ends lost 3 bases and 0 bases respectively, with 9 bases between them. This CDR3 is built from 13 residues. CDR3 loop: CSVEFGSSYEQYF. CDR3 coding DNA: TGCAGCGTTGAGTTCGGGAGCTCCTACGAGCAGTACTTC.

Many counts were recorded for this clonotype. This chain connects TRBV4-3 to TRBJ2-2; 13 nucleotides line up with TRBD2. The CDR3 is 19 amino acids. Unmatched junction bases numbered 11, after V lost 3 bases and J lost 4 bases. Germline CDR1 is LGHNA and CDR2 is YSLEER. CDR3 in DNA: TGCGCCAGCAGCCACATCACGGGACTAGCGGGGATTATCACCGGGGAGCTGTTTTTT. Translating it yields CASSHITGLAGIITGELFF.

This clonotype was recorded many times. The chain uses TRBV5-5 and TRBJ2-5; maybe TRBD2 (5 bases). The CDR3 runs 11 residues. V was shortened by 3 bases and J by 7 bases, with 7 bases between the two germline ends. The germline V gene has CDR1 SGHKS and CDR2 YYEKEE (reference sequence). CDR3 protein: CASSWAGTQYF. The CDR3 bases are TGTGCCAGCAGCTGGGCGGGGACCCAGTACTTC. Together with reference TRBV5-5 and TRBJ2-5, the CDR3 gives the full variable domain: DAGVTQSPTHLIKTRGQQVTLRCSPISGHKSVSWYQQVLGQGPQFIFQYYEKEERGRGNFPDRFSARQFPNYSSELNVNALLLGDSALYLCASSWAGTQYFGPGTRLLVL.

This clonotype appeared many times. The chain combines TRBV7-9 with TRBJ1-5, with TRBD1 identical over 8 bases. There are 13 residues in the CDR3. Unmatched junction bases numbered 1, after V lost 5 bases and J lost 4 bases. Germline-derived CDR1 and CDR2 are SEHNR and FQNEAQ (reference sequence). CDR3 coding DNA: TGTGCCAGCAGCCGACAGGGGAATCAGCCCCAGCATTTT. It yields the protein CASSRQGNQPQHF.

This clonotype has a count of ten or more. J is TRBJ1-6 and V is TRBV6-2 or TRBV6-3; D not resolved. CDR3 length: 13 residues. The V gene lost 0 bases and the J gene lost 16 bases, with 13 bases spanning the gap. Germline V gene sequence: CDR1 MNHEY, CDR2 SVGEGT. CDR3 coding DNA: TGTGCCAGCAGTTACTCGGGCCAGGTTGATCTCCACTTT. It encodes CASSYSGQVDLHF.

The sample holds many counts of this clonotype. The chain recombines TRBV7-8 with TRBJ2-6, with 9 nucleotides matching TRBD1. V was clipped by 3 bases and J by 4 bases; unmatched bases: 4. The CDR3 runs to 16 residues. Germline V gene sequence: CDR1 SGHVS, CDR2 FQNEAQ. The CDR3 coding sequence is TGTGCCAGCAGCTTGGGACAGGGAGCCGGGGCCAACGTCCTGACTTTC. It is translated as CASSLGQGAGANVLTF.

The chain joins TRBV7-2 to TRBJ1-1; D uncertain. The ends were cut back, 0 bases at V and 1 base at J, with 12 bases in the middle. This CDR3 is 16 amino acids long. CDR1 and CDR2 from the germline V gene are SGHTA and FQGNSA. The CDR3 spells CASSLANFGGNTEAFF. The CDR3, as DNA: TGTGCCAGCAGCTTAGCCAACTTTGGTGGGAACACTGAAGCTTTCTTT.

This clonotype was detected many times. This chain uses TRBV7-9 with TRBJ1-1; D unresolved. The CDR3 spans 12 residues. Trimming removed 7 bases at V and 3 bases at J, with 9 bases between. The V gene's germline CDR1 is SEHNR and CDR2 FQNEAQ (reference sequence). The chain's CDR3 is CASTPTDTEAFF. The CDR3 DNA sequence: TGTGCCAGCACCCCCACGGACACTGAAGCTTTCTTT.

This clonotype was found many times. The rearrangement uses TRBV12-5 and TRBJ2-4; D gene ambiguous. Trimming took 4 bases from V and 0 from J, leaving 10 bases between them. This CDR3 comprises 15 residues. Germline lookup yields CDR1 LGHNT and CDR2 FRNRAP. The CDR3: CASGSPTLAKNIQYF. Written as DNA, the CDR3 is TGTGCTAGTGGTTCCCCTACCCTAGCCAAAAACATTCAGTACTTC.

This clonotype occurred a few times. The chain links TRBV27 to TRBJ2-1; no definite D call. Per the germline V gene, CDR1 is MNHEY and CDR2 is SMNVEV (reference sequence). The CDR3 consists of 13 residues. V lost 4 bases to trimming and J lost 9 bases, with 13 bases between them. Here the CDR3 reads CASSSSIWTEQFF. CDR3 sequence (DNA): TGTGCCAGCAGTTCCTCCATTTGGACTGAGCAGTTCTTC.

This clonotype was recorded at least ten times. This chain links TRBV7-8 with TRBJ2-7; 9 nucleotides agree with TRBD1. The CDR3 sequence is 14 residues long. The V and J ends lost 3 bases and 5 bases, in that order; junction bases with no gene match: 5. CDR1 and CDR2 from the germline V gene are SGHVS and FQNEAQ. The CDR3 DNA follows: TGTGCCAGCAGCTTTAGGGACAGGGTGGACGAGCAGTACGTC. Protein product: CASSFRDRVDEQYV.

This clonotype has a count of ten or more. The rearrangement uses TRBV3-1 and TRBJ2-7, with 11 bases identical to TRBD2. From germline, CDR1 is LGHDT and CDR2 YNNKEL (reference sequence). The CDR3 loop spans 15 amino acids. Trimming cost V 2 bases and J 2 bases; bases outside gene matches: 2. CDR3 region: CASSQNSGGAYEQYF. The CDR3 bases are TGTGCCAGCAGCCAAAATAGCGGGGGGGCCTACGAGCAGTACTTC.